The rows below give T cell receptor beta chains drawn from one sample of a study of CD8+ T cells in alopecia areata. The repertoire was sequenced with immunoSEQ multiplex PCR; TCRdb's copy has only in-frame clones and lacks some. The table shows about 280,000 clones, with 58% occurring only once. The sequencing used CD4+ T cells sorted from blood, collected at week 24, from a patient treated with tofacitinib. The receptors derive from a human donor with alopecia areata. Both conserved end residues are part of each CDR3. The order of the fields is clone size, D gene, J gene, V gene, CDR3 DNA, CDR3 protein. D genes are given only for firm matches. Size values are once, few and many counts, or a class for expanded clones, and some rows have none.

>.|.|TRBJ2-7|TRBV5-4
TGTGCCAGCAGCTGGGCAACAGCCTACGAGCAGTACTTC
CASSWATAYEQYF
>.|.|TRBJ1-1|TRBV6-5
TGTGCCAGCATCTCCCTCGAGAGGACTGAAGCTTTCTTT
CASISLERTEAFF
>few|.|TRBJ2-7|TRBV5-1
TGCGCCAGCAGCGTACGCGAGGCCTACGAGCAGTACTTC
CASSVREAYEQYF
>.|TRBD2|TRBJ2-3|TRBV10-3
TGTGCCATCAGGAAAATAGCGGGGGTGAGGACAGATACGCAGTATTTT
CAIRKIAGVRTDTQYF
>.|.|TRBJ2-3|TRBV19
TGTGCCAGTAGAATCAAGGGGGATACAGATACGCAGTATTTT
CASRIKGDTDTQYF
>few|TRBD2|TRBJ2-5|TRBV10-3
TGTGCCATCAGTGAGCAGCGGGGGGAAGAGACCCAGTACTTC
CAISEQRGEETQYF
>.|TRBD1|TRBJ1-6|TRBV10-3
TGTGCCAGCACACGACAGGGGGCCGATAATTCACCCCTCCACTTT
CASTRQGADNSPLHF
>.|TRBD1|TRBJ2-6|TRBV2
TGTGCCAGCATCTCCGGGACAGCCTCTGGGGCCAACGTCCTGACTTTC
CASISGTASGANVLTF
>few|.|TRBJ2-7|TRBV7-9
TGTGCCAGCAGCTTAACTTACGAGCAGTACTTC
CASSLTYEQYF
>.|TRBD2|TRBJ2-5|TRBV28
TGTGCCAGCAGAGGGATAGCGGGGGGGTTAGAGACCCAGTACTTC
CASRGIAGGLETQYF
>few|TRBD1|TRBJ1-6|TRBV27
TGTGCCAGCAGTTCCGGACTGACAGGGGTCGGGTATAATTCACCCCTCCACTTT
CASSSGLTGVGYNSPLHF
>.|.|TRBJ1-1|TRBV30
TGTGCCTGGAGGGTAGGGATGGCTGAAGCTTTCTTT
CAWRVGMAEAFF
>.|.|TRBJ1-5|TRBV4-2
TGTGCCAGCAGCCAACAACAGGGCAATCAGCCCCAGCATTTT
CASSQQQGNQPQHF
>.|.|TRBJ1-1|TRBV6-1
TGTGCCAGCAGTGACCCAAGGGGGGGCACTGAAGCTTTCTTT
CASSDPRGGTEAFF
>.|.|TRBJ1-5|TRBV28
TGTGCCAGCACCTTTGGGGGGGAGGGCAGCAATCAGCCCCAGCATTTT
CASTFGGEGSNQPQHF
>.|TRBD2|TRBJ2-7|TRBV28
TGTGCCAGCAGTGCCGGGACTACGATCTACGAGCAGTACTTC
CASSAGTTIYEQYF
>once|.|TRBJ2-3|TRBV4-1
TGCGCCAGCAGCCAAACGATGACAAGCACAGATACGCAGTATTTT
CASSQTMTSTDTQYF
>.|.|TRBJ1-4|TRBV30
TGTGCCTGGAGTGTCCGCCGGGGAGAACTGTTTTTT
CAWSVRRGELFF
>few|.|TRBJ2-5|TRBV5-1
TGCGCCAGCAGCAAAACCGGACAGCAAGAGACCCAGTACTTC
CASSKTGQQETQYF
>.|.|TRBJ1-5|TRBV4-1
TGCGCCAGCAGCCAAAGGACGGGGGACAATCAGCCCCAGCATTTT
CASSQRTGDNQPQHF
>.|.|TRBJ2-7|TRBV15
TGTGCCACCAGCAGAGATCCCCTTGACGAGCAGTACTTC
CATSRDPLDEQYF
>.|TRBD2|TRBJ2-7|TRBV4-1
TGCGCCAGCAGCCAGGGGTCTAGCGGAAAGCCCTACGAGCAGTACTTC
CASSQGSSGKPYEQYF
>.|.|TRBJ1-1|TRBV19
TGTGCCAGTAGTGTTGCAGGCGGCACTGAAGCTTTCTTT
CASSVAGGTEAFF
>.|.|TRBJ2-7|TRBV18
TGTGCCAGCTCACCCCAGGGAATCTACGAGCAGTACTTC
CASSPQGIYEQYF
>few|.|TRBJ2-7|TRBV28
TGTGCCAGCAGTTTAGCCCCAGGGACCTACGAGCAGTACTTC
CASSLAPGTYEQYF
>once|TRBD1|TRBJ2-7|TRBV25-1
TGTGCCAGCAGTGAAGCTGCGACAGGGACCTCTGGAGAGCAGTACTTC
CASSEAATGTSGEQYF
>.|.|TRBJ2-6|TRBV28
TGTGCCAGCAGTTTTACCCGTGTGAGCTCTGGGGCCAACGTCCTGACTTTC
CASSFTRVSSGANVLTF
>.|TRBD1|TRBJ2-2|TRBV4-1
TGCGCCAGCAGCCAAGATTCGGGACAGCGAAGCACCGGGGAGCTGTTTTTT
CASSQDSGQRSTGELFF
>few|TRBD1|TRBJ2-7|TRBV5-1
TGCGCCAGCAGCTCCCGGACAGGGAGCTACGAGCAGTACTTC
CASSSRTGSYEQYF
>.|.|TRBJ1-2|TRBV27
TGTGCCAGCAGTTTCAGTTCAGGGCATGGCTACACCTTC
CASSFSSGHGYTF
>.|.|TRBJ2-2|TRBV7-7
TGTGCTAGCAGCTCTTCGGCGAGCGGGGAGCTGTTTTTT
CASSSSASGELFF
>.|.|TRBJ1-1|TRBV6-5
TGTGCCAGCAGTAACCGAGCCGTTGAGGGGGCTTTCTTT
CASSNRAVEGAFF
>.|.|TRBJ2-1|TRBV9
TGTGCCAGCAGCGTAGTGCTTCCAGGCAACTCCTACAATGAGCAGTTCTTC
CASSVVLPGNSYNEQFF
>.|.|TRBJ1-6|TRBV6-5
TGTGCCAGCAGTTACCTGGGACGGGATTCACCCCTCCACTTT
CASSYLGRDSPLHF
>.|.|TRBJ1-1|TRBV6-6
TGTGCCAGCAGCTTCACCGGACAGAACACTGAAGCTTTCTTT
CASSFTGQNTEAFF
>.|TRBD1|TRBJ1-6|TRBV29-1
TGCAGCGTTGCAGAAGGACAGGCTAATTCACCCCTCCACTTT
CSVAEGQANSPLHF
>few|.|TRBJ1-6|TRBV7-3
TGTGCCAGCAGCTCAACCGGGGGTAATTCACCCCTCCACTTT
CASSSTGGNSPLHF
>few|.|TRBJ2-1|TRBV5-4
TGTGCCAGCAGCTTGAACTTCGATAGAGGTGAGCAGTTCTTC
CASSLNFDRGEQFF
>.|.|TRBJ2-5|TRBV7-9
TGTGCCAGCAGCTTAGGAAGTGGAGCGGAAGAGACCCAGTACTTC
CASSLGSGAEETQYF
>.|TRBD1|TRBJ2-5|TRBV7-9
TGTGCCAGCAGCTTCGGGACAGGGGGGACCGTACCATTAGAGACCCAGTACTTC
CASSFGTGGTVPLETQYF
>.|TRBD2|TRBJ2-5|TRBV11-2
TGTGCCAGCAGCTCCGGGGGGTCACAAGAGACCCAGTACTTC
CASSSGGSQETQYF
>.|.|TRBJ1-1|TRBV25-1
TGTGCCAGCAGTGAAAACCTTGAAGCTTTCTTT
CASSENLEAFF
>few|TRBD1|TRBJ2-7|TRBV7-2
TGTGCCAGCAGCTTTAGACCGGCGGGACAGGGGAACTACGAGCAGTACTTC
CASSFRPAGQGNYEQYF
>few|.|TRBJ2-1|TRBV18
TGTGCCAGCTCCCCCGGGGGTGAGCAGTTCTTC
CASSPGGEQFF
>.|TRBD2|TRBJ2-7|TRBV27
TGTGCCAGCAGCCAACTAGCGGCGAATTTCGAGCAGTACTTC
CASSQLAANFEQYF
>few|TRBD2|TRBJ2-3|TRBV7-2
TGTGCCAGCAGCTTAGGGCTAGCGGGGGGGCGGGATACGCAGTATTTT
CASSLGLAGGRDTQYF
>.|.|TRBJ2-3|TRBV30
TGTGCCTGGAGTCTAGGGGGCACAGATACGCAGTATTTT
CAWSLGGTDTQYF
>once|TRBD1|TRBJ2-7|TRBV4-1
TGCGCCAGCAGCCCCCTAGTGGACAGGGGGATTGAGGGGATCTTC
CASSPLVDRGIEGIF
>few|.|TRBJ1-5|TRBV30
TGTGCCTGGAATCCCAGCCTTAGCAATCAGCCCCAGCATTTT
CAWNPSLSNQPQHF
>.|.|TRBJ2-5|TRBV29-1
TGCAGCGTTGAACCGGGTGCAGAGACCCAGTACTTC
CSVEPGAETQYF
>.|.|TRBJ1-1|TRBV2
TGTGCCAGCAGCCGGGTTTCTGACACTGAAGCTTTCTTT
CASSRVSDTEAFF
>.|TRBD1|TRBJ1-4|TRBV29-1
TGCAGCGTTGGGGACAGGGGGAATGAAAAACTGTTTTTT
CSVGDRGNEKLFF
>.|.|TRBJ2-5|TRBV29-1
TGCAGCGTTGGTAGGGGGGGCGTGAGGGAGACCCAGTACTTC
CSVGRGGVRETQYF
>.|.|TRBJ2-5|TRBV30
TGTGCCTGTACTGGGGCCTTCCAAGAGACCCAGTACTTC
CACTGAFQETQYF
>few|.|TRBJ1-1|TRBV5-4
TGTGCCAGCAGCTTGCAGGAACCAGCTGAAGCTTTCTTT
CASSLQEPAEAFF